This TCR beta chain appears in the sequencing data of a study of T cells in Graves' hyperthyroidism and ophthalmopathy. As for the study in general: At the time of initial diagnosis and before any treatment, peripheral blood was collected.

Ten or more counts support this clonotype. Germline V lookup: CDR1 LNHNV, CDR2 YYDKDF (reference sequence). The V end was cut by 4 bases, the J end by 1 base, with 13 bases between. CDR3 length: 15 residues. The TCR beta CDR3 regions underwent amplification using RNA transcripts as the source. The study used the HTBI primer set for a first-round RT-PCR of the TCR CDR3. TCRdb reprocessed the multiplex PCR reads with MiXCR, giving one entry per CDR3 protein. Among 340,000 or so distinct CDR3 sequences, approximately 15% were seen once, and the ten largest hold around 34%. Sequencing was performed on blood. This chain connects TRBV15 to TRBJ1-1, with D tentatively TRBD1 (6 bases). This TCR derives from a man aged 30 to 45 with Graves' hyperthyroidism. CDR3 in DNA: TGTGCCACCAGCATTACGACGGACAGGAACACTGAAGCTTTCTTT. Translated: CATSITTDRNTEAFF.